The rows below give T cell receptor beta chains drawn from one sample of a study of neurological immune-mediated disorders. TCRdb itself ran the 5' RACE reads through MiXCR, one entry per CDR3 protein. This sample has approximately 74,000 distinct CDR3 sequences, with 4% to 6% found just once. Sequencing used PBMCs. Source of these receptors: a man aged 18 to 29 with multiple sclerosis. The CDR3 runs from the conserved cysteine through the conserved F or W. D genes are given only for firm matches. Clone size is stated in some rows and not others, as once, few, many or a class when expanded.

size	V	J	D	DNA	CDR3
many	TRBV7-8	TRBJ1-5	-	TGTGCCAGCAGCTTAGGGAGGGCTAATCAGCCCCAGCATTTT	CASSLGRANQPQHF
many	TRBV5-1	TRBJ2-7	-	TGCGCCAGCAGCTTGGGGATCACAGGGACCTACGAGCAGTACTTC	CASSLGITGTYEQYF
many	TRBV7-3	TRBJ2-2	TRBD2	TGTGCCAGCAGAGCGGGACTCCCGGGGGTCACCGGGGAGCTGTTTTTT	CASRAGLPGVTGELFF
few	TRBV7-9	TRBJ2-3	-	TGTGCCAGCAGCTTACAAGGGGATACGCAGTATTTT	CASSLQGDTQYF
many	TRBV11-2	TRBJ2-1	TRBD2	TGTGCCAGCAGCTTAGTATGGACTAGCGGGAGTAATGAGCAGTTCTTC	CASSLVWTSGSNEQFF
-	TRBV12-3/TRBV12-4	TRBJ2-6	TRBD1	TGTGCCAGCAGGTGGGACAGCTCTGGGGCCAACGTCCTGACTTTC	CASRWDSSGANVLTF
many	TRBV12-3/TRBV12-4	TRBJ2-1	-	TGTGCCAGCAGAACGGTGGGAGTCACCTACAATGAGCAGTTCTTC	CASRTVGVTYNEQFF
many	TRBV9	TRBJ2-1	-	TGTGCCAGCAGCGTACAGGATGGGAATGGCAATGAGCAGTTCTTC	CASSVQDGNGNEQFF
many	TRBV12-3/TRBV12-4	TRBJ2-7	-	TGTGCCAGCAGTTGGGGGGCAGGGCATAGGGCCAACGAGCAGTACTTC	CASSWGAGHRANEQYF
many	TRBV2	TRBJ1-2	-	TGTGCCAGCAGGAAGGGGATCCAAGGCTACACCTTC	CASRKGIQGYTF
many	TRBV7-2	TRBJ2-5	-	TGTGCCAGCAGCTTAGCCCGGGCCGAGACCCAGTACTTC	CASSLARAETQYF
many	TRBV5-5	TRBJ2-3	TRBD1	TGTGCCAGCAGTCCTTGGACAGGGACATCTAGCACAGATACGCAGTATTTT	CASSPWTGTSSTDTQYF
many	TRBV6-6	TRBJ1-2	TRBD1	TGTGCCAGTCATGGACAGGGGATTGGCTACACCTTC	CASHGQGIGYTF
many	TRBV5-1	TRBJ2-7	-	TGCGCCAGCAGCTCCGGGACTCAGAGCTCCTACGAGCAGTACTTC	CASSSGTQSSYEQYF
many	TRBV7-2	TRBJ2-7	-	TGTGCCAGCAGCACACAGGGGGGGGACTACGAGCAGTACTTC	CASSTQGGDYEQYF
many	TRBV7-2	TRBJ2-4	TRBD1	TGTGCCAGCAGCTTAAGACAGGGTGTGGCCAAAAACATTCAGTACTTC	CASSLRQGVAKNIQYF
few	TRBV9	TRBJ2-3	TRBD2	TGTGCCAGCAGCGTAGCCGGCGGGGGGGCAGGGTCAGATACGCAGTATTTT	CASSVAGGGAGSDTQYF
-	TRBV20-1	TRBJ1-5	-	TGCAGTGCTAAGGGGTCAGGGTTTTATCAGCCCCAGAATTTT	CSAKGSGFYQPQNF
many	TRBV18	TRBJ1-1	-	TGTGCCAGCTCACCCAGGAGGAACACTGAAGCTTTCTTT	CASSPRRNTEAFF
many	TRBV7-8	TRBJ2-2	TRBD2	TGTGCCAGCAGCTTAAGGACTAGCGGAGTCACCGGGGAGCTGTTTTTT	CASSLRTSGVTGELFF
few	TRBV5-1	TRBJ1-2	-	TGCGCCAGCGGAGAGGATAAAGCTAACTATGGCTACACCTTC	CASGEDKANYGYTF
many	TRBV20-1	TRBJ2-7	-	TGCAGTGCTGGGGGATCACCTATTAGTGAGCAGTACTTC	CSAGGSPISEQYF
many	TRBV10-2	TRBJ2-5	-	TGCGCCAGCAGTGAGCCCGGACTCAATAGGGAGACCCAGTACTTC	CASSEPGLNRETQYF
many	TRBV9	TRBJ1-2	-	TGTGCCAGCAGCGCGACGACCCTGCACTATGGCTACACCTTC	CASSATTLHYGYTF
many	TRBV7-3	TRBJ1-4	-	TGTGCCAGCAGCTTAACAGATTATATCGGGAGTGAAAAACTGTTTTTT	CASSLTDYIGSEKLFF
-	TRBV27	TRBJ2-3	-	TGTGCCATCAGTTCGAGACAGAGGCAAGATACGCAGTATTTT	CAISSRQRQDTQYF
many	TRBV7-8	TRBJ2-3	-	TGTGCCAGCAGCTTAGGGGAAATTCTAGATACGCAGTATTTT	CASSLGEILDTQYF
many	TRBV7-2	TRBJ2-5	TRBD2	TGTGCCAGCAGCTTAGCGCGTAGCGGGGGAGGGGCCCAGTACTTC	CASSLARSGGGAQYF
-	TRBV20-1	TRBJ2-3	TRBD2	TGCAGTGCTAGGATGGGACTAGCGGTTGATACGCAGTATTTT	CSARMGLAVDTQYF
many	TRBV20-1	TRBJ2-1	TRBD2	TGCAGTGCTAGGGAGGGGATAGCGGGGGTCAATGAGCAGTTCTTC	CSAREGIAGVNEQFF
many	TRBV2	TRBJ1-3	-	TGTGCCAGCAGTGAGGGGTCTGGAAACACCATATATTTT	CASSEGSGNTIYF
many	TRBV5-6	TRBJ1-4	-	TGTGCCAGCAGCCGTACAGGGAAGAATAATGAAAAACTGTTTTTT	CASSRTGKNNEKLFF
many	TRBV9	TRBJ2-1	-	TGTGCCAGCAGCGAGGACGGGAGCTCCTACAATGAGCAGTTCTTC	CASSEDGSSYNEQFF
many	TRBV12-3/TRBV12-4	TRBJ2-1	TRBD2	TGTGCCAGCAGTTTAAGGGCTAGCGGGAGGGCCGAGCAGTTCTTC	CASSLRASGRAEQFF
many	TRBV4-3	TRBJ2-7	TRBD1	TGCGCCAGCAGCCAAGAAGGGACAGGCTCCTACGAGCAGTACTTC	CASSQEGTGSYEQYF
many	TRBV5-6	TRBJ1-1	-	TGTGCCAGCAGCTCCGGGACGGCGAACACTGAAGCTTTCTTT	CASSSGTANTEAFF
many	TRBV5-1	TRBJ2-3	-	TGCGCCAGCAGCCCCTGGGGTGGGGGTAATACAGATACGCAGTATTTT	CASSPWGGGNTDTQYF
many	TRBV5-1	TRBJ1-3	-	TGCGCCAGCAGCATATCGGGACTGCACTCTGGAAACACCATATATTTT	CASSISGLHSGNTIYF
many	TRBV30	TRBJ2-3	TRBD1	TGTGCCTGGAAGGGGGCTATAGATACGCAGTATTTT	CAWKGAIDTQYF
many	TRBV9	TRBJ2-1	TRBD2	TGTGCCAGCAGTGACCCGACTAGCGGGAGGCATAATGAGCAGTTCTTC	CASSDPTSGRHNEQFF
-	TRBV6-1	TRBJ2-6	TRBD1	TGTGCCAGCAGGGGGGACAGGGCTCGAGGGGCCAAAGTCCTGACTTTC	CASRGDRARGAKVLTF
many	TRBV5-5	TRBJ2-5	-	TGTGCCAGCAGCCTCCGGGACTGGGAGCAGACCCAGTACTTC	CASSLRDWEQTQYF
many	TRBV6-5	TRBJ2-3	-	TGTGCCAGCAGTTACTCGAACAGGGAAACAGATACGCAGTATTTT	CASSYSNRETDTQYF
many	TRBV20-1	TRBJ1-6	-	TGCAGTGCTAGGTTGGATTTCGGGGGCTCGAATTCACCCCTCCACTTT	CSARLDFGGSNSPLHF
-	TRBV7-3	TRBJ2-3	-	TGTGCCAGCAGCTTAGGATTTAGGGAAGATACGCAGTATTTT	CASSLGFREDTQYF
-	TRBV24-1	TRBJ1-5	-	TGTGCCACCAGTGACCATCATAGCAATCAGCCCCAGAATTTT	CATSDHHSNQPQNF
many	TRBV20-1	TRBJ2-7	TRBD1	TGCAGTGCTAGAGACGCTGACAGGGCAATCGAGCAGTACTTC	CSARDADRAIEQYF
many	TRBV5-5	TRBJ2-1	-	TGTGCCAGCAGCAAATACCGGGACATCTATGAGCAGTTCTTC	CASSKYRDIYEQFF
many	TRBV20-1	TRBJ2-1	-	TGCAGTGCTACTAGGTTGTTCTACAATGAGCAGTTCTTC	CSATRLFYNEQFF
many	TRBV24-1	TRBJ2-1	-	TGTGCCACCAGTGATATAACAGAACTTTACAATGAGCAGTTCTTC	CATSDITELYNEQFF
many	TRBV5-5	TRBJ2-7	-	TGTGCCAGCAGCTTTGCCTGGAGAACGGTCGAGCAGTACTTC	CASSFAWRTVEQYF
many	TRBV7-9	TRBJ2-4	-	TGTGCCAGCAGCTTAATGAGTTGGGGAACCAAAAACATTCAGTACTTC	CASSLMSWGTKNIQYF
many	TRBV7-2	TRBJ2-2	-	TGTGCCAGCAGCCTGTACAACAGTCAGAACACCGGGGAGCTGTTTTTT	CASSLYNSQNTGELFF
many	TRBV7-8	TRBJ2-1	-	TGTGCCAGCTCCGGCGCCGGGGACAATGAGCAGTTCTTC	CASSGAGDNEQFF